These 27 T cell receptor beta chains came from one sample sequenced in a study of blood T cell repertoires in COVID-19. Only in-frame clones appear in the TCRdb table, and some are missing; sequencing was by immunoSEQ multiplex PCR. The table shows approximately 120,000 clones, with roughly 82% occurring only once. Input material: peripheral blood. These receptor sequences come from a human donor in a cohort sampled during active COVID-19.

V is TRBV10-2 and J is TRBJ2-2, with 8 bases identical to TRBD1. The CDR3 loop spans 16 amino acids. In germline, CDR1 is WSHSY, CDR2 SAAADI. V shed 2 bases and J 5 bases; nucleotides not matched to a gene: 7. The CDR3 DNA follows: TGCGCCAGCAGTGAGCCTGGACAGGGCATAACCGGGGAGCTGTTTTTT. Translating it yields CASSEPGQGITGELFF.

The chain couples TRBV30 to TRBJ1-1; a possible D gene is TRBD1 (6 bases). This CDR3 region has 13 residues. Germline values: CDR1 GTSNPN, CDR2 SVGIG (reference sequence). V lost 2 bases to trimming and J lost 9 bases, with 16 bases between them. The CDR3 loop reads CAWSQGSRDQAFF. CDR3 bases: TGTGCCTGGAGTCAGGGGTCTCGAGACCAAGCTTTCTTT.

The V call is TRBV5-6, the J call TRBJ2-7, with D hard to call. The germline V and J ends were trimmed by 0 bases and 0 bases, with 13 bases remaining between them. CDR1 and CDR2 from the germline V gene are SGHDT and YYEEEE. The CDR3 loop spans 16 amino acids. CDR3 bases: TGTGCCAGCAGCTTGGTCCTTGCGGTTAGCTCCTACGAGCAGTACTTC. This translates into CASSLVLAVSSYEQYF.

This clone showed up just a few times. V and J are TRBV7-6 and TRBJ1-5, with TRBD1 as a possible D gene (5 bases). CDR3 size: 13 residues. Trimming shortened V by 4 bases and J by 4 bases, and 8 bases separated the two germline ends. Germline V gene data show CDR1 as SGHVS and CDR2 as FNYEAQ. The CDR3 bases are TGTGCCAGCAGCTCCTACAGGAATCAGCCCCAGCATTTT. Protein product: CASSSYRNQPQHF.

This clone was seen more than once but under ten times. The CDR3 DNA follows: TGTGCCAGCAGCTCGCAGCCGAGGGCGAGGAACACTGAAGCTTTCTTT. It encodes CASSSQPRARNTEAFF. The chain carries TRBV5-6 and TRBJ1-1; D remains ambiguous. CDR3 size: 16 residues. Germline CDR1 reads SGHDT; CDR2 reads YYEEEE. V lost 3 bases, J lost 1 base, and 16 bases lay in between.

This chain uses TRBV30 with TRBJ2-2; tentatively, D is TRBD1 (5 bases). The CDR3 covers 14 residues. Looked up from germline, CDR1 is GTSNPN and CDR2 is SVGIG (reference sequence). Trimming removed 3 bases at V and 7 bases at J, with 15 bases between. CDR3 nucleotide sequence: TGTGCCTGGAGCGTAGGTCAGGGTTACGGGGAGCTGTTTTTT. It codes for CAWSVGQGYGELFF.

The rearrangement joins TRBV27 to TRBJ1-1; TRBD1 matches at 8 bases. V shed 5 bases and J 1 base; nucleotides not matched to a gene: 6. The CDR3 contains 15 residues. Germline CDR1 reads MNHEY; CDR2 reads SMNVEV (reference sequence). DNA for the CDR3: TGTGCCAGCAGTCCCTGGGACAGGAAGAACACTGAAGCTTTCTTT. It yields the protein CASSPWDRKNTEAFF.

J is TRBJ1-1 and V is TRBV6-5; D is uncertain. In germline, CDR1 is MNHEY, CDR2 SVGAGI. V shed 7 bases and J shed 5 bases, with 14 bases lying between them. The CDR3 spans 13 residues. CDR3 residues: CASKRMGGTEAFF. The DNA of the CDR3 is TGTGCCAGCAAGAGAATGGGAGGGACTGAAGCTTTCTTT.

The genes are TRBV7-3 and TRBJ2-1; TRBD2 matches at 11 bases. Germline V lookup: CDR1 SGHTA, CDR2 FQGTGA. This CDR3 spans 17 amino acids. With 5 bases clipped from V and 7 bases from J, the junction kept 13 bases outside the gene matches. The DNA for the CDR3 is TGTGCCAGCAGCAACCGAGGAACTAGCGGGAGTAGGAATGAGCAGTTCTTC. Translating it yields CASSNRGTSGSRNEQFF.

This chain uses TRBV23-1 with TRBJ1-1; D may be TRBD1 (5 bases). TRBV23-1 counts as an open reading frame of uncertain function. V was shortened by 1 base and J by 2 bases, with 14 bases between the two germline ends. The CDR3 contains 16 residues. The CDR3 spells CASSQYRGLKNTEAFF. The CDR3 coding sequence is TGCGCCAGCAGTCAATATAGGGGACTGAAAAACACTGAAGCTTTCTTT.

This chain uses TRBV28 with TRBJ2-7; the match to TRBD1 covers 12 bases. CDR3 length: 15 residues. Per germline, CDR1 MDHEN and CDR2 SYDVKM. J was trimmed by 6 bases and V by 8 bases; bases with no gene match: 11. In DNA form, the CDR3 reads TGTGCCAGCGGGGCCGCGGGACAGGGGGCGGGCGAGCAGTACTTC. It translates to CASGAAGQGAGEQYF. Full variable domain (remainder filled in from reference TRBV28 and TRBJ2-7): DVKVTQSSRYLVKRTGEKVFLECVQDMDHENMFWYRQDPGLGLRLIYFSYDVKMKEKGDIPEGYSVSREKKERFSLILESASTNQTSMYLCASGAAGQGAGEQYFGPGTRLTVT.

This clone was observed a single time. V usage is TRBV28 and J usage is TRBJ1-1, with a possible D match to TRBD1 (6 bases). With 6 bases removed from V and 1 base from J, the gap between germline ends came to 9 bases. This CDR3 contains 13 residues. CDR1 MDHEN and CDR2 SYDVKM come from the germline V gene. CDR3 DNA sequence: TGTGCCAGCAGACAGGGCTGGAACACTGAAGCTTTCTTT. Protein product: CASRQGWNTEAFF. The full variable domain, rest sourced from reference TRBV28 and TRBJ1-1, is DVKVTQSSRYLVKRTGEKVFLECVQDMDHENMFWYRQDPGLGLRLIYFSYDVKMKEKGDIPEGYSVSREKKERFSLILESASTNQTSMYLCASRQGWNTEAFFGQGTRLTVV.

V is TRBV28 and J is TRBJ1-2; 10 nucleotides agree with TRBD1. J lost 4 bases, V lost 4 bases, and 6 bases had no gene match. CDR1 and CDR2 from the germline V gene are MDHEN and SYDVKM. The CDR3 runs to 15 residues. CDR3 in amino acids: CASSSPGTGAYGYTF. The CDR3 DNA reads TGTGCCAGCAGTTCCCCCGGGACAGGGGCCTATGGCTACACCTTC.

The chain recombines TRBV15 with TRBJ1-5; 10 bases align to TRBD1. The junction had 2 bases not matched to a gene; V was cut back by 3 bases and J by 3 bases. Germline-derived CDR1 and CDR2 are LNHNV and YYDKDF (reference sequence). CDR3 size: 15 residues. DNA of the CDR3: TGTGCCACCAGCAGGGGGACAGGGGACAATCAGCCCCAGCATTTT. Translation gives CATSRGTGDNQPQHF.

This clone was recorded only once. The chain couples TRBV2 to TRBJ2-2; 13 nucleotides match TRBD2. Trimming at V came to 6 bases and at J to 7 bases, leaving 14 bases not matched to a gene. This CDR3 is 18 amino acids long. Germline V gene lookup returns CDR1 SNHLY and CDR2 FYNNEI. The CDR3 DNA reads TGTGCCAGCAGCAGAACAGGACTAGCGGGAGTCTATGTCGGGGAGCTGTTTTTT. Its translation: CASSRTGLAGVYVGELFF.

V and J are TRBV18 and TRBJ2-7; 14 nucleotides match TRBD2. The CDR3 runs 18 residues. The trim removed 6 bases at V and 4 bases at J, leaving 14 bases unmatched. Germline V gives CDR1 KGHSH, CDR2 LQKENI. CDR3 region: CASSRLAGTSGSKYEQYF. DNA of the CDR3: TGTGCCAGCTCGCGACTAGCCGGGACTAGCGGGAGTAAATACGAGCAGTACTTC.

This chain uses TRBV7-7 with TRBJ2-3; the match to TRBD1 covers 8 bases. This CDR3 has 15 amino acids. Germline assignment: CDR1 SSHAT and CDR2 FNYEAQ (reference sequence). J gave up 4 bases and V 5 bases, and 8 bases lay outside the gene matches. The CDR3 here is CASSPFGQGSDTQYF. CDR3 nucleotide sequence: TGTGCCAGCAGCCCTTTCGGACAGGGATCAGATACGCAGTATTTT.

The chain combines TRBV19 with TRBJ2-1, with D perhaps TRBD1 (6 bases). The V gene's germline CDR1 is LNHDA and CDR2 SQIVND (reference sequence). V lost 5 bases and J lost 7, with 18 bases in between. CDR3 size: 15 residues. The CDR3 is CASSGQSGLWNEQFF. For the CDR3, the DNA is TGTGCCAGTAGTGGACAGTCGGGCCTCTGGAATGAGCAGTTCTTC.

In nucleotides, the CDR3 is TGTGCCAGCAGCCCAACTAGCGGGGGACCTAGCACAGATACGCAGTATTTT. This translates into CASSPTSGGPSTDTQYF. This sequence joins TRBV11-3 and TRBJ2-3; 11 bases are a match to TRBD2. Germline V gene sequence: CDR1 SGHNT, CDR2 YENEEA. This CDR3 has 17 residues. V lost 5 bases to trimming and J lost 0 bases; unmatched junction nucleotides: 7. The entire variable domain, with the rest obtained from reference TRBV11-3 and TRBJ2-3, is as follows: EAGVVQSPRYKIIEKKQPVAFWCNPISGHNTLYWYLQNLGQGPELLIRYENEEAVDDSQLPKDRFSAERLKGVDSTLKIQPAELGDSAVYLCASSPTSGGPSTDTQYFGPGTRLTVL.

This chain links TRBV6-5 with TRBJ1-2; the match to TRBD1 covers 9 bases. CDR1 is MNHEY and CDR2 is SVGAGI in the germline V gene. V shed 0 bases, J shed 7 bases, and the junction held 6 bases outside the gene matches. The CDR3 contains 15 residues. CDR3 loop: CASSYSTDRGSGYTF. CDR3 sequence (DNA): TGTGCCAGCAGTTACTCGACCGACAGGGGGAGTGGCTACACCTTC.

The chain employs TRBV18 and TRBJ2-5, with 8 bases identical to TRBD1. V dropped 6 bases and J dropped 5; count of bases not matched to a gene: 5. Germline assignment: CDR1 KGHSH and CDR2 LQKENI. The length of the CDR3 is 13 residues. The CDR3 reads CASSHRGFETQYF. The CDR3 coding sequence is TGTGCCAGCTCTCACAGGGGGTTCGAGACCCAGTACTTC.

The V call is TRBV27, the J call TRBJ2-3; 9 bases are a match to TRBD2. The CDR3 extends over 16 amino acids. V gave up 0 bases and J gave up 4 bases; unmatched junction bases: 5. Germline lookup yields CDR1 MNHEY and CDR2 SMNVEV (reference sequence). Here the CDR3 DNA reads TGTGCCAGCAGTTTATCGAAACTAGCGGGTGCAGATACGCAGTATTTT. Its translation is CASSLSKLAGADTQYF.

The CDR3 loop reads CAWKGVGQGPEAFF. The DNA of the CDR3 is TGTGCCTGGAAGGGTGTGGGGCAGGGGCCGGAAGCTTTCTTT. V usage is TRBV30 and J usage is TRBJ1-1; perhaps TRBD1 as D (6 bases). V was clipped by 4 bases and J by 8 bases, with 20 bases between them. Germline V gives CDR1 GTSNPN, CDR2 SVGIG (reference sequence). The CDR3 length is 14 residues.

The chain is built from TRBV7-3 and TRBJ1-1; tentative D call: TRBD1 (6 bases). Trimming took 5 bases from V and 1 from J, leaving 17 bases between them. The CDR3 loop spans 16 amino acids. Germline CDR1 is SGHTA and CDR2 is FQGTGA. CDR3 amino acids: CASSPTTGSWNTEAFF. CDR3 bases: TGTGCCAGCAGCCCTACTACAGGGTCATGGAACACTGAAGCTTTCTTT.

This chain uses TRBV9 with TRBJ1-2; 9 bases are shared with TRBD1. The CDR3 runs 15 residues. CDR1 is SGDLS and CDR2 is YYNGEE in the germline V gene. With 3 bases clipped from V and 4 bases from J, the junction kept 7 bases outside the gene matches. CDR3 coding DNA: TGTGCCAGCAGCGCCGCCCGGGACAGGGCCTATGGCTACACCTTC. Its protein product is CASSAARDRAYGYTF.

The chain combines TRBV5-1 with TRBJ1-6, with D possibly matching TRBD1 (5 bases). CDR3 size: 17 residues. Deletions cut 1 base from V and 7 bases from J, with 18 bases between. From germline, CDR1 is SGHRS and CDR2 YFSETQ. The CDR3 DNA follows: TGCGCCAGCAGCTTGCGGGGGAGGACGGGGACGAATTCACCCCTCCACTTT. Its protein product is CASSLRGRTGTNSPLHF.

The V and J genes are TRBV9 and TRBJ2-2; a weak D match, TRBD2 (5 bases). Trimming shortened V by 1 base and J by 7 bases, and 14 bases separated the two germline ends. The CDR3 is 15 amino acids. The germline gives CDR1 SGDLS, CDR2 YYNGEE. Written as DNA, the CDR3 is TGTGCCAGCAGCGTAAGGTCCGGAGGTGGCGGGGAGCTGTTTTTT. This encodes CASSVRSGGGGELFF.